The TCR beta chain under discussion was sequenced for a study of blood T cell repertoires in COVID-19 (dated by TCRdb to 2019 to 2021). In the study overall: Collaborator samples came from the United States, Italy and Spain and covered acute and convalescent phases of COVID-19. The material from the prospective study consisted of cDNA or gDNA derived from T cells, B-cell-depleted T cells, or PBMCs. Deeply sampled blood TCRbeta repertoires from subjects exposed to, actively infected with, or recovered from COVID-19 were included in the dataset. The repertoires were released in a freely available public database intended as a resource for research on the immune response to SARS-CoV-2. Samples were obtained from the ongoing ImmuneRACE study (first 160 participants) and from approximately 1,200 subjects provided by 6 global collaborators. A de-identified subject ID, COVID-19 status, age in years and sex were almost always included in the sample metadata. Where available, HLA class I and class II types were taken from metadata supplied by the sample provider and were not determined by assay-based typing.

Study-level results and caveats: The amount of clinical and demographic metadata varied by source and participant and was provided uncurated.

The immunoSEQ Assay, a bias-controlled multiplex PCR, was used to amplify TCRbeta CDR3 regions from genomic DNA. The original methods were these. The number of nucleated cells in each sample was estimated from the amplification of reference gene primers within the assay. To quantify the absolute abundance of each unique TCRbeta CDR3 rearrangement, sequence reads were collapsed and filtered. For each sample, productive Simpson clonality was calculated as the square root of Simpson's diversity index over productive rearrangements. TCRdb stores this immuneACCESS table with in-frame sequences only. Part of the clones is absent; in the studies checked, under half of the shortfall reflects unresolved V genes, and no reason is known for the rest. The V and J calls and clone size come from that table; D and trimming were worked out from the DNA. This sample comprises tens of thousands of clones, about 88% of them detected only once. The ten largest clones represent 9.9% of the sample.

The collaborating institutions used their own protocols to collect whole blood in K2EDTA tubes. For TCRbeta analysis, collaborator samples were shipped as frozen whole blood, as isolated PBMCs, or as DNA extracted from either sample type. In regard to this clone: Its antigen has not been determined. Base qualities are not at hand, and no much larger clone is one base apart.

CDR1 and CDR2, looked up from the germline V gene, are SNHLY and FYNNEI. The CDR3 contains 14 residues, cysteine and phenylalanine counted. The read is trimmed to its CDR3 DNA, 42 bases read in frame from base 1. After removal of 6 bases from V and 6 bases from J, the junction retains 5 bases not matched to a gene. This chain is built from TRBV2 and TRBJ1-5; 10 of the junction bases match TRBD1. The clonotype was recovered from a human donor in a cohort sampled during active COVID-19. Sample: peripheral blood. The CDR3 region reads CASSATGGGQPQHF. The nucleotide sequence reads TGTGCCAGCAGCGCGACAGGGGGCGGTCAGCCCCAGCATTTT.